What follows are 17 T cell receptor beta chains derived from one specimen sequenced in a study of Graves' ophthalmopathy and Graves' hyperthyroidism. Beta-chain TCR CDR3 regions were amplified from RNA transcripts. The workflow started with a first-round RT-PCR run with HTBI primers and then moved on to a second-round multiplex PCR. Using its own MiXCR run on the multiplex PCR reads, TCRdb lists one record per CDR3 protein. The table lists about 400,000 distinct CDR3 sequences, around 17% of them singletons, with 1.6% in the top ten. Input material: peripheral blood. These receptors came from a young woman with Graves' ophthalmopathy.

This clonotype was found many times. The V and J genes are TRBV20-1 and TRBJ1-2; D may be TRBD1 (5 bases). CDR1 is DFQATT, CDR2 SNEGSKA, per germline (reference sequence). Deletions cut 0 bases from V and 5 bases from J, with 16 bases between. The CDR3 is 15 residues long. The CDR3 nucleotides read TGCAGTGCTAGAGATCAGCGGGGCCTGAGGTATGGCTACACCTTC. Protein: CSARDQRGLRYGYTF.

This clonotype has a count of ten or more. The genes are TRBV14 and TRBJ1-1; TRBD1 might be the D (5 bases). This CDR3 has 14 residues. Trimming shortened V by 1 base and J by 5 bases, and 11 bases separated the two germline ends. Germline V gene data show CDR1 as SGHDN and CDR2 as FVKESK. The CDR3 sequence is CASSQVWGGTEAFF. CDR3 DNA: TGTGCCAGCAGCCAAGTATGGGGGGGGACTGAAGCTTTCTTT.

This clonotype was picked up many times. The chain links TRBV11-2 to TRBJ2-2; TRBD1 matches at 7 bases. Germline V gives CDR1 SGHAT, CDR2 FQNNGV. The length of the CDR3 is 17 residues. The junction had 12 bases not matched to a gene; V was cut back by 2 bases and J by 6 bases. The CDR3: CASSLRLGTEIPGELFF. In DNA form, the CDR3 reads TGTGCCAGCAGCTTAAGGTTGGGGACAGAGATTCCCGGGGAGCTGTTTTTT. The variable domain in full, completed from reference TRBV11-2 and TRBJ2-2, reads EAGVAQSPRYKIIEKRQSVAFWCNPISGHATLYWYQQILGQGPKLLIQFQNNGVVDDSQLPKDRFSAERLKGVDSTLKIQPAKLEDSAVYLCASSLRLGTEIPGELFFGEGSRLTVL.

The chain carries TRBV12-3 or TRBV12-4 and TRBJ1-1, with TRBD1 identical over 9 bases. With V trimmed by 10 bases and J by 4 bases, 7 bases remained unmatched. The CDR3 is 13 amino acids. The CDR3 nucleotides read TGTGCCAACCGAGGACAGGGGAGCACTGAAGCTTTCTTT. This translates into CANRGQGSTEAFF.

This clonotype was counted only a few times. The chain links TRBV6-1 to TRBJ1-5, with TRBD1 as a possible D gene (5 bases). Germline loops: CDR1 MNHNS, CDR2 SASEGT. Trimming took 6 bases from V and 4 from J, leaving 16 bases between them. The CDR3 covers 15 residues. CDR3 protein: CASSPGGGRNQPQHF. The CDR3 DNA follows: TGTGCCAGCAGCCCGGGTGGGGGTCGGAATCAGCCCCAGCATTTT.

This clonotype was counted ten times or more. This may be a read error: a much more frequent sequence differs by one nucleotide. This chain links TRBV6-1 with TRBJ1-1; D remains unclear. Trimming took 7 bases from V and 4 from J, leaving 13 bases between them. The CDR3 extends over 13 amino acids. In germline, CDR1 is MNHNS, CDR2 SASEGT. The CDR3 spells CASIYWETTEAFF. In nucleotides, the CDR3 is TGTGCCAGCATCTATTGGGAGACCACTGAAGCTTTCTTT.

The sample holds many counts of this clonotype. V usage is TRBV6-2 or TRBV6-3 and J usage is TRBJ2-4; D gene uncertain. The V end lost 7 bases, the J end lost 6 bases, and 13 bases lay between the germline ends. CDR3 length: 13 amino acids. Germline values: CDR1 MNHEY, CDR2 SVGEGT. The CDR3 bases are TGTGCCAGCAATCCATCTGTACGAAACATTCAGTACTTC. It encodes CASNPSVRNIQYF.

This clonotype has a handful of counts. As DNA, the CDR3 is TGTGCCAGCAGCTTAGCACCGGGACAGGGGGCGTGCCACGAGCAGTACTTC. Its protein product is CASSLAPGQGACHEQYF. The rearrangement links TRBV7-2 to TRBJ2-7; 12 nucleotides match TRBD1. There are 17 residues in the CDR3. J gave up 5 bases and V 0 bases, and 8 bases lay outside the gene matches. CDR1 and CDR2 from the germline V gene are SGHTA and FQGNSA.

The CDR3 region has the DNA TGCAGCGTTGATCCCATAAGTGGGGGCGGCTACACCTTC. Protein sequence: CSVDPISGGGYTF. The rearrangement uses TRBV29-1 and TRBJ1-2, with D possibly being TRBD1 (6 bases). The CDR3 totals 13 residues. Germline-derived CDR1 and CDR2 are SQVTM and ANQGSEA. V dropped 3 bases and J dropped 8 bases, with 16 bases sitting between them. Combining the CDR3 with reference TRBV29-1 and TRBJ1-2 gives the whole variable domain SAVISQKPSRDICQRGTSLTIQCQVDSQVTMMFWYRQQPGQSLTLIATANQGSEATYESGFVIDKFPISRPNLTFSTLTVSNMSPEDSSIYLCSVDPISGGGYTFGSGTRLTVV.

The chain recombines TRBV12-3 or TRBV12-4 with TRBJ1-2; tentatively, D is TRBD1 (5 bases). The CDR3 extends over 18 amino acids. Trimming pared 0 bases from V and 1 base from J, leaving 18 bases between. CDR3 protein: CASSLAPLPVTDNYGYTF. The CDR3 nucleotides read TGTGCCAGCAGTTTAGCCCCCCTTCCGGTGACAGATAACTATGGCTACACCTTC.

This clonotype has a count of ten or more. The chain employs TRBV4-2 and TRBJ2-7; 8 bases map to TRBD2. V trimming: 0 bases; J trimming: 0 bases; junction bases outside the gene matches: 7. Germline assignment: CDR1 LGHNA and CDR2 YNFKEQ. The CDR3 is 17 residues long. CDR3 sequence: CASSQDWGREASYEQYF. For the CDR3, the DNA is TGTGCCAGCAGCCAAGATTGGGGGCGGGAGGCCTCCTACGAGCAGTACTTC.

Ten or more counts support this clonotype. The chain combines TRBV19 with TRBJ1-1; TRBD1 aligns across 8 bases. From germline, CDR1 is LNHDA and CDR2 SQIVND (reference sequence). Germline trimming cut 1 base from V and 4 bases from J; bases unmatched to any gene: 2. There are 14 residues in the CDR3. The DNA of the CDR3 is TGTGCCAGTAGTATAGGCGGACAGGGCACTGAAGCTTTCTTT. Amino acid sequence: CASSIGGQGTEAFF.

This clonotype was detected ten times or more. V gene TRBV5-1 combines with J gene TRBJ2-7; TRBD1 matches at 7 bases. CDR3 size: 15 residues. V lost 0 bases, J lost 2 bases, and 5 bases stayed unmatched. CDR1 SGHRS and CDR2 YFSETQ come from the germline V gene. The CDR3 DNA is TGCGCCAGCAGCTTGGGGGGGACAGCCCCCTACGAGCAGTACTTC. Translated, it gives CASSLGGTAPYEQYF. Filled out from reference TRBV5-1 and TRBJ2-7, the complete variable domain reads KAGVTQTPRYLIKTRGQQVTLSCSPISGHRSVSWYQQTPGQGLQFLFEYFSETQRNKGNFPGRFSGRQFSNSRSEMNVSTLELGDSALYLCASSLGGTAPYEQYFGPGTRLTVT.

The table lists this clonotype with many counts. This rearrangement joins TRBV29-1 to TRBJ2-2, with D perhaps being TRBD1 or TRBD2 (6 bases each). This CDR3 has 13 amino acids. Trimming pared 4 bases from V and 6 bases from J, leaving 12 bases between. Germline lookup yields CDR1 SQVTM and CDR2 ANQGSEA. CDR3 in amino acids: CSVGGARSGELFF. The CDR3 coding sequence is TGCAGCGTTGGGGGGGCTAGGTCCGGGGAGCTGTTTTTT.

This clonotype was observed many times. The V call is TRBV6-5, the J call TRBJ1-5; D remains unclear. Trimming took 10 bases from V and 2 from J, leaving 12 bases between them. The CDR3 spans 13 residues. Germline V gene sequence: CDR1 MNHEY, CDR2 SVGAGI. For the CDR3, the DNA is TGTGCCACGTTCGTTGGCCGCAATCAGCCCCAGCATTTT. Encoded protein: CATFVGRNQPQHF.

The chain is built from TRBV27 and TRBJ1-6; D remains ambiguous. The CDR3 extends over 15 amino acids. Trimming left V 0 bases short and J 5 bases short, with 8 bases between. Germline CDR1 MNHEY, CDR2 SMNVEV (reference sequence). The CDR3 DNA is TGTGCCAGCAGTTTATCCCAATTGGATAATTCACCCCTCCACTTT. This sequence encodes CASSLSQLDNSPLHF.

This clonotype was picked up many times. V is TRBV6-1 and J is TRBJ2-5; possibly TRBD1 for D (6 bases). The germline V gene encodes CDR1 MNHNS and CDR2 SASEGT. This CDR3 has 13 residues. V was pared by 4 bases and J by 7 bases, with 13 bases between. CDR3 sequence (DNA): TGTGCCAGCAGTGGACAGGCCCAGAGGACCCAGTACTTC. Translation: CASSGQAQRTQYF.